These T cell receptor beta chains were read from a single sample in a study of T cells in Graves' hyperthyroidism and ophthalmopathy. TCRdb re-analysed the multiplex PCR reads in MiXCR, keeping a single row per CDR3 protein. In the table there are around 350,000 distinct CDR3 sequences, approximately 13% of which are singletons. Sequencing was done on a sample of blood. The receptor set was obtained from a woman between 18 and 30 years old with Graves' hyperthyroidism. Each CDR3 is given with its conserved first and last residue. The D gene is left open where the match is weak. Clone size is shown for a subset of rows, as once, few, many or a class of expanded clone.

TGCGCCAGCAGCCAAGAGGACTCCTACGAGCAGTACTTC | CASSQEDSYEQYF | TRBJ2-7 | TRBV4-1 | - | 13 | -
TGCGCCAGCAGCCTAACGCAAGGGGCTAGGAACACTGAAGCTTTCTTT | CASSLTQGARNTEAFF | TRBJ1-1 | TRBV5-1 | few | 16 | -
TGTGCCAGTCCTAGCGGGGGTTACGAGCAGTACTTC | CASPSGGYEQYF | TRBJ2-7 | TRBV6-1 | - | 12 | TRBD2
TGTGCCAGCAGTTTAATGTCGGCTAGCGGGAGGGCACATGAGCAGTTCTTC | CASSLMSASGRAHEQFF | TRBJ2-1 | TRBV28 | once | 17 | TRBD2
TGTGCCAGCAGTTTATCGATGGGGGGAGTCAGCCTTACTAGCACAGATACGCAGTATTTT | CASSLSMGGVSLTSTDTQYF | TRBJ2-3 | TRBV28 | many | 20 | -
TGTGCCATCAGTGAGTCCGAGAACACTGAAGCTTTCTTT | CAISESENTEAFF | TRBJ1-1 | TRBV10-3 | few | 13 | -
TGTGCCAGCAGTTACTCTAATACTGGTGGAAACACCATATATTTT | CASSYSNTGGNTIYF | TRBJ1-3 | TRBV6-5 | many | 15 | -
TGCAGCGTTGGGACAGGGGCTGGAAACACCATATATTTT | CSVGTGAGNTIYF | TRBJ1-3 | TRBV29-1 | few | 13 | TRBD1
TGTGCCAGCCTCACAGGGTATAGTATAGACACTGAAGCTTTCTTT | CASLTGYSIDTEAFF | TRBJ1-1 | TRBV6-1 | - | 15 | -
TGCAGTGCTAGGGTAATTGGGGCATGGTACACTGAAGCTTTCTTT | CSARVIGAWYTEAFF | TRBJ1-1 | TRBV20-1 | many | 15 | -
TGTGCCAGCATATTCGTACTCGGGACAGGGGCAAAGGGAAGGAGCACTGAAGCTTTCTTT | CASIFVLGTGAKGRSTEAFF | TRBJ1-1 | TRBV28 | many | 20 | TRBD1
TGTGCCAGCAGGCCCCCGGACGGAGGCTCTGGAAACACCATATATTTT | CASRPPDGGSGNTIYF | TRBJ1-3 | TRBV28 | many | 16 | -
TGTGCCAGCAGATTAGCGGGAACCTACGAGCAGTACTTC | CASRLAGTYEQYF | TRBJ2-7 | TRBV6-1 | many | 13 | TRBD2
TGTGCCAGCAGCCCTCCTCGGACAGCCAGTGAAGAAAAACTGTTTTTT | CASSPPRTASEEKLFF | TRBJ1-4 | TRBV7-9 | few | 16 | -
TGTGCCATCAGTATTCAGGGAGGAAGGCAGCCCCAGCATTTT | CAISIQGGRQPQHF | TRBJ1-5 | TRBV10-3 | few | 14 | -
TGCGCCAGCAGCCCAGGACAGGGGGCTGGAACGACTGAAGCTTTCTTT | CASSPGQGAGTTEAFF | TRBJ1-1 | TRBV4-1 | many | 16 | TRBD1
TGTGCCAGCAGCTTAGGAAGCAGAGCTGGGGCCAACGTCCTGACTTTC | CASSLGSRAGANVLTF | TRBJ2-6 | TRBV7-2 | many | 16 | -
TGTGCCAGCAGCCAGGGACTAGCGGGAGGATCTTACAATGAGCAGTTCTTC | CASSQGLAGGSYNEQFF | TRBJ2-1 | TRBV7-9 | many | 17 | TRBD2
TGCGCCAGCAGTGTCGGGAGCACAGATACGCAGTATTTT | CASSVGSTDTQYF | TRBJ2-3 | TRBV10-2 | many | 13 | -
- | CASSFYICSASVRSSYNEQFF | TRBJ2-1 | TRBV7-9 | - | 21 | -
TGTGCCAGCAGGCCCCACCTGATGGCAAATGAACATGGCTACACCTTC | CASRPHLMANEHGYTF | TRBJ1-2 | TRBV12-3/TRBV12-4 | once | 16 | -
TGTGCCAGCAGTTTGGACCACGGGGGGGACACTGAAGCTTTCTTT | CASSLDHGGDTEAFF | TRBJ1-1 | TRBV27 | many | 15 | -
TGTGCCACCAGTCCGGGGGCTGGCTATGGCTACACCTTC | CATSPGAGYGYTF | TRBJ1-2 | TRBV24-1 | - | 13 | -
TGTGCCAGCAGTTTCGGGACAGGGGTCCGCCTTTCTAACTATGGCTACACCTTC | CASSFGTGVRLSNYGYTF | TRBJ1-2 | TRBV6-1 | many | 18 | TRBD1
TGTGCCAGCAGTTTTGGTACGGACCTCTATGGCTACACCTTC | CASSFGTDLYGYTF | TRBJ1-2 | TRBV27 | many | 14 | -
TGTGCCAGCAGCTTGAGGGGCCTTGGGGCCAACGTCCTGACTTTC | CASSLRGLGANVLTF | TRBJ2-6 | TRBV7-9 | many | 15 | -
TGTGCCAGCAGCTTAGGGCCTAGCGGGGAAGAGACCCAGTACTTC | CASSLGPSGEETQYF | TRBJ2-5 | TRBV7-2 | once | 15 | TRBD2
TGTGCCAGCAGCCGACCCGGACAGGGGCACTACGAGCAGTACTTC | CASSRPGQGHYEQYF | TRBJ2-7 | TRBV6-1 | few | 15 | TRBD1
TGCAGTGCTACTTCCAGCGGGGGCCTCTCCTACGAGCAGTACTTC | CSATSSGGLSYEQYF | TRBJ2-7 | TRBV20-1 | - | 15 | TRBD2
TGTGCCAGTAGTATACGGCCGATGGACTATGGCTACACCTTC | CASSIRPMDYGYTF | TRBJ1-2 | TRBV19 | - | 14 | -
TGTGCCAGCAGTTTAGGAGGGAGAGGAGAGACCCAGTACTTC | CASSLGGRGETQYF | TRBJ2-5 | TRBV27 | many | 14 | -
TGTGCCAGCAGGGCCGGCAGAGAATACGAGCAGTACTTC | CASRAGREYEQYF | TRBJ2-7 | TRBV28 | many | 13 | -
TGTGCCAGCAGGGACGGACAGGGGGCAGGAGAGACCCAGTACTTC | CASRDGQGAGETQYF | TRBJ2-5 | TRBV6-1 | many | 15 | TRBD1
TGTGCCAGCAGCTTGGTTCGAACTCCCGGGGACGGCTATGGCTACACCTTC | CASSLVRTPGDGYGYTF | TRBJ1-2 | TRBV5-4 | few | 17 | -
TGCGCCAGCAGCCCGAAGGGCATCCACTATGGCTACACCTTC | CASSPKGIHYGYTF | TRBJ1-2 | TRBV4-3 | few | 14 | -
TGTGCCAGCAGTTGGGGGGACAGGGGGCTGGACTATGGCTACACCTTC | CASSWGDRGLDYGYTF | TRBJ1-2 | TRBV6-2/TRBV6-3 | once | 16 | TRBD1
TGTGCCAGCTCAAGGGGGACAGGGTTAAACAATGAGCAGTTCTTC | CASSRGTGLNNEQFF | TRBJ2-1 | TRBV18 | many | 15 | TRBD1
TGCAGTGCTAGATCGCAGGAGAACACTGAAGCTTTCTTT | CSARSQENTEAFF | TRBJ1-1 | TRBV20-1 | many | 13 | -
TGCGCCAGCAGCCCAGATGCCAGGGGCACTCTGAACACTGAAGCTTTCTTT | CASSPDARGTLNTEAFF | TRBJ1-1 | TRBV5-1 | many | 17 | -
TGTGCCAGCAGGGATACTAGCGGGGGTTTATACAATGAGCAGTTCTTC | CASRDTSGGLYNEQFF | TRBJ2-1 | TRBV6-1 | - | 16 | TRBD2
TGTGCCAGCGGGCCTCCTTCCCTGGAGACCCAGTACTTC | CASGPPSLETQYF | TRBJ2-5 | TRBV5-4 | few | 13 | -
TGTGCCAGCAGTTCCGGACAACTAGATACGCAGTATTTT | CASSSGQLDTQYF | TRBJ2-3 | TRBV28 | many | 13 | -
TGTGCCAGCAGCCTTGGACAGGGGCACGATTCACCCCTCCACTTT | CASSLGQGHDSPLHF | TRBJ1-6 | TRBV6-1 | - | 15 | TRBD1
TGTGCCACCAGCAGAGATCTCCGAGGTGGGCCCCAGCATTTT | CATSRDLRGGPQHF | TRBJ1-5 | TRBV15 | many | 14 | -
TGCGCCAGCAGCCAAGCGCAGGCCTACGAGCAGTACTTC | CASSQAQAYEQYF | TRBJ2-7 | TRBV4-3 | - | 13 | -
TGTGCCAGCAGTCCCATTCCCCCCGGGACAGATAATTCACCCCTCCACTTT | CASSPIPPGTDNSPLHF | TRBJ1-6 | TRBV27 | many | 17 | TRBD1
TGTGCCAGCAGCCAAGGGGACAGGGGAAATGAGCAGTTCTTC | CASSQGDRGNEQFF | TRBJ2-1 | TRBV3-1 | many | 14 | TRBD1
TGTGCCACCAGCAGTAGTAGGCAGGAACTCTACGAGCAGTACTTC | CATSSSRQELYEQYF | TRBJ2-7 | TRBV28 | many | 15 | -
TGTGCCAGCAGAAGGGCCGGGACAGGGGATGGCTACACCTTC | CASRRAGTGDGYTF | TRBJ1-2 | TRBV6-8 | - | 14 | TRBD1
TGTGCCAGCAGAAGCAGGGGTAGCAATCAGCCCCAGCATTTT | CASRSRGSNQPQHF | TRBJ1-5 | TRBV6-1 | many | 14 | -
TGCAGCGTGCGGACAGGGGCTGGAAACACCATATATTTT | CSVRTGAGNTIYF | TRBJ1-3 | TRBV29-1 | few | 13 | TRBD1